These 9 T cell receptor beta chains originate from one sample sequenced in a study of siplizumab effects on memory and regulatory T cells. The assay was immunoSEQ multiplex PCR, and TCRdb's table has in-frame clones only and misses some. There are fewer than 65,000 clones in the sample; more than 85% occur only once, and over 15% lies in the top ten. The sequencing input was CD8+ T cells sorted from blood. The source is a human donor in good health.

The V call is TRBV28, the J call TRBJ1-5; D possibly corresponds to TRBD1 (6 bases). This CDR3 spans 16 amino acids. Trimming cost V 5 bases and J 4 bases, with 18 bases left between them. Germline V gives CDR1 MDHEN, CDR2 SYDVKM. CDR3 loop: CASSTPGEGMNQPQHF. The CDR3 nucleotides read TGTGCCAGCAGTACTCCAGGGGAGGGTATGAATCAGCCCCAGCATTTT.

The chain carries TRBV19 and TRBJ2-1, with D possibly matching TRBD2 (5 bases). This CDR3 has 12 residues. The germline V gene has CDR1 LNHDA and CDR2 SQIVND (reference sequence). V was clipped by 8 bases and J by 5 bases, with 10 bases between them. The CDR3 DNA sequence: TGTGCCAGTGATGAGGGAAACAATGAGCAGTTCTTC. This translates into CASDEGNNEQFF. Variable domain in full (rest from reference TRBV19 and TRBJ2-1): DGGITQSPKYLFRKEGQNVTLSCEQNLNHDAMYWYRQDPGQGLRLIYYSQIVNDFQKGDIAEGYSVSREKKESFPLTVTSAQKNPTAFYLCASDEGNNEQFFGPGTRLTVL.

This chain uses TRBV27 with TRBJ1-5; 8 nucleotides agree with TRBD1. Looked up from germline, CDR1 is MNHEY and CDR2 is SMNVEV (reference sequence). The length of the CDR3 is 14 residues. The V segment lost 2 bases and the J segment 11 bases; nucleotides outside the gene matches: 8. CDR3 sequence (DNA): TGTGCCAGCAGTTTACTTGCAGGGGGCCGGGCCCAGCATTTT. It codes for CASSLLAGGRAQHF.

The chain employs TRBV9 and TRBJ2-7; 9 positions match TRBD1. This CDR3 is built from 13 residues. After removal of 3 bases from V and 3 bases from J, the junction contained 1 base not matched to a gene. Germline loops: CDR1 SGDLS, CDR2 YYNGEE. This chain's CDR3 is CASSGQGGYEQYF. CDR3 coding DNA: TGTGCCAGCAGCGGACAGGGGGGCTACGAGCAGTACTTC.

This clone was recorded only once. The chain carries TRBV25-1 and TRBJ2-5; 9 bases match TRBD2. The CDR3 is made up of 16 amino acids. V shed 1 base, J shed 1 base, and the junction held 4 bases outside the gene matches. CDR1 MGHDK and CDR2 SYGVNS come from the germline V gene. Here the CDR3 DNA reads TGTGCCAGCAGTGAATTGTCTAGCGGGATCCAAGAGACCCAGTACTTC. It is translated as CASSELSSGIQETQYF.

This chain connects TRBV18 to TRBJ2-1; TRBD2 is a possible D gene (5 bases). Germline lookup yields CDR1 KGHSH and CDR2 LQKENI. CDR3 length: 16 residues. V was pared by 0 bases and J by 1 base, with 10 bases between. Here the CDR3 DNA reads TGTGCCAGCTCACCACCGAGGGTGGGTTCCTACAATGAGCAGTTCTTC. Amino acids: CASSPPRVGSYNEQFF.

This chain connects TRBV4-1 to TRBJ2-5, with a tentative D call TRBD2 (5 bases). This CDR3 is 15 amino acids long. Germline loops: CDR1 MGHRA, CDR2 YSYEKL. Trimming removed 3 bases at V and 11 bases at J, with 22 bases between. The CDR3 is CASSQRTPGEWEQYF. The CDR3 DNA sequence: TGCGCCAGCAGCCAGAGGACTCCCGGCGAATGGGAGCAGTACTTC.

V and J are TRBV4-1 and TRBJ2-5; unclear D gene. Germline CDR1 MGHRA, CDR2 YSYEKL. The CDR3 extends over 13 amino acids. Trimming took 1 base from V and 3 from J, leaving 6 bases between them. CDR3 region: CASSQGLEETQYF. CDR3 sequence (DNA): TGCGCCAGCAGCCAAGGGCTAGAAGAGACCCAGTACTTC.

The chain links TRBV7-9 to TRBJ2-5; D is unresolved. The CDR3 is 13 amino acids. Trimming cost V 1 base and J 0 bases, with 3 bases left between them. Germline CDR1 reads SEHNR; CDR2 reads FQNEAQ (reference sequence). The CDR3 DNA reads TGTGCCAGCAGCTTAGGCCACCAAGAGACCCAGTACTTC. Its protein product is CASSLGHQETQYF.